The 9 T cell receptor beta chains given below trace back to one sample, sequenced in a study of Ad26.COV2.S vaccination and SARS-CoV-2 variants. TCRdb keeps only in-frame clones here, not all; method: immunoSEQ multiplex PCR. The sample lists hundreds of thousands of clones, roughly 85% occurring once. As to treatment: 15 to 20 received Ad26.COV2.S at low or high dose, single or two shots; 5 received placebo; per-sample allocation not given. The investigators took samples on day 63 after the first vaccine or placebo injection. This specimen consisted of peripheral blood, obtained in a trial of Ad26.COV2.S vaccine versus placebo. The receptors originated from a person between 18 and 59 years old who received the Ad26.COV2.S COVID-19 vaccine or a placebo.

This chain connects TRBV19 to TRBJ1-2; D gene uncertain. Germline V gene lookup returns CDR1 LNHDA and CDR2 SQIVND (reference sequence). The CDR3 extends over 13 amino acids. The V end was cut by 3 bases, the J end by 6 bases, with 11 bases between. CDR3 region: CASSMRVRDGYTF. Here the CDR3 DNA reads TGTGCCAGTAGTATGAGGGTTCGCGATGGCTACACCTTC.

The V gene is TRBV13, the J gene TRBJ2-3; TRBD2 agrees at 7 bases. Germline lookup yields CDR1 PRHDT and CDR2 FYEKMQ (reference sequence). The ends lost 5 bases at V and 6 bases at J; junction bases unmatched: 14. The CDR3 consists of 16 residues. The CDR3 reads CASSPRDYRLFDTQYF. DNA of the CDR3: TGTGCCAGCAGCCCCAGGGACTACCGTCTTTTCGATACGCAGTATTTT.

The gene calls are TRBV5-1 and TRBJ2-3, with 7 bases matching TRBD1. From germline, CDR1 is SGHRS and CDR2 YFSETQ. The CDR3 sequence is 14 residues long. V lost 4 bases, J lost 6 bases, and 8 bases stayed unmatched. CDR3 sequence: CASSRRTGYDTQYF. The CDR3 DNA reads TGCGCCAGCAGCAGACGGACAGGCTACGATACGCAGTATTTT.

The V gene is TRBV19, the J gene TRBJ2-4; TRBD1 matches at 7 bases. Germline lookup yields CDR1 LNHDA and CDR2 SQIVND (reference sequence). V shed 3 bases, J shed 6 bases, and the junction held 5 bases outside the gene matches. CDR3 size: 14 residues. The CDR3 nucleotides read TGTGCCAGTAGTATCCGACAGGGTGGAAACATTCAGTACTTC. It codes for CASSIRQGGNIQYF.

The V call is TRBV7-9, the J call TRBJ2-7; D unresolved. Trimming stripped 4 bases from V and 2 bases from J, with 15 bases between. The V gene's germline CDR1 is SEHNR and CDR2 FQNEAQ (reference sequence). The CDR3 consists of 15 residues. CDR3 protein: CASSSVTYDPYEQYF. DNA for the CDR3: TGTGCCAGCAGCTCCGTTACATACGACCCCTACGAGCAGTACTTC.

This clone was recorded once. This chain connects TRBV29-1 to TRBJ1-4; D is uncertain. Trimming removed 4 bases from V and 8 bases from J, with 8 bases in between. This CDR3 region has 11 residues. The germline CDR1 and CDR2 sequences are SQVTM and ANQGSEA. CDR3 nucleotides: TGCAGCGTTGCGGGCGGGGAAAAACTGTTTTTT. It encodes CSVAGGEKLFF.

The J gene is TRBJ1-1, the V gene TRBV5-1; tentative D call: TRBD1 (6 bases). Trimming shortened V by 5 bases and J by 3 bases, and 17 bases separated the two germline ends. The germline gives CDR1 SGHRS, CDR2 YFSETQ. This CDR3 contains 15 residues. CDR3 residues: CASRLEPRGDTEAFF. The CDR3 DNA reads as TGCGCCAGCAGGCTAGAACCTAGGGGGGACACTGAAGCTTTCTTT.

This chain connects TRBV7-9 to TRBJ1-1, with D maybe TRBD1 (5 bases). CDR3 length: 11 residues. Germline CDR1 SEHNR, CDR2 FQNEAQ (reference sequence). The CDR3: CRAGKDTEAFF. For the CDR3, the DNA is TGTAGAGCAGGGAAGGACACTGAAGCTTTCTTT.

This chain joins TRBV6-2 or TRBV6-3 and TRBJ2-3; D may be TRBD1 (5 bases). Looked up from germline, CDR1 is MNHEY and CDR2 is SVGEGT. The CDR3 consists of 15 residues. The V end lost 0 bases, the J end lost 0 bases, and 7 bases lay between the germline ends. CDR3 coding DNA: TGTGCCAGCAGTTACTCGGACACAAGCACAGATACGCAGTATTTT. Its protein product is CASSYSDTSTDTQYF.